This passage covers 8 T cell receptor beta chains from one sample sequenced in a study of blood T cell repertoires in COVID-19. Libraries were prepared by immunoSEQ multiplex PCR; TCRdb keeps only in-frame clonotypes and omits some of them. This sample yields 65,000 to 90,000 clones, of which 87% are seen a single time; 3% belongs to the top ten. Sample: peripheral blood. The receptors come from a woman between 50 and 59 years old with active or convalescent COVID-19.

The V gene is TRBV29-1, the J gene TRBJ2-5; possibly TRBD1 for D (5 bases). CDR1 is SQVTM and CDR2 is ANQGSEA in the germline V gene. The CDR3 runs 13 residues. The V and J ends lost 6 bases and 5 bases respectively, with 16 bases between them. This chain's CDR3 is CSVRTILLETQYF. The CDR3 DNA reads TGCAGCGTCCGGACAATCCTCTTGGAGACCCAGTACTTC. Together with reference TRBV29-1 and TRBJ2-5, the CDR3 gives the full variable domain: SAVISQKPSRDICQRGTSLTIQCQVDSQVTMMFWYRQQPGQSLTLIATANQGSEATYESGFVIDKFPISRPNLTFSTLTVSNMSPEDSSIYLCSVRTILLETQYFGPGTRLLVL.

Only one count was recorded for this clone. The chain joins TRBV19 to TRBJ1-1; D ambiguous. The CDR3 contains 13 residues. Trimming removed 3 bases at V and 1 base at J, with 6 bases between. CDR1 and CDR2 from the germline V gene are LNHDA and SQIVND (reference sequence). CDR3 region: CASSILGNTEAFF. CDR3 in DNA: TGTGCCAGTAGTATTCTCGGGAACACTGAAGCTTTCTTT.

The gene calls are TRBV7-9 and TRBJ2-3; D is undetermined. Trimming removed 5 bases at V and 0 bases at J, with 12 bases between. The germline V gene encodes CDR1 SEHNR and CDR2 FQNEAQ (reference sequence). This CDR3 region has 15 residues. The CDR3 sequence: CASSKWVGSTDTQYF. The CDR3 coding sequence is TGTGCCAGCAGCAAGTGGGTCGGGAGCACAGATACGCAGTATTTT.

The chain couples TRBV19 to TRBJ1-1; 9 nucleotides align to TRBD1. Germline V gene data show CDR1 as LNHDA and CDR2 as SQIVND (reference sequence). This CDR3 is 13 amino acids long. The J segment lost 4 bases and the V segment lost 8 bases, leaving 5 bases of the junction unmatched. Written as DNA, the CDR3 is TGTGCCAGTCACCCGACAGGGGGCACTGAAGCTTTCTTT. As protein: CASHPTGGTEAFF.

The chain couples TRBV6-5 to TRBJ2-7; D remains unclear. Germline loops: CDR1 MNHEY, CDR2 SVGAGI. The CDR3 length is 13 residues. V gave up 6 bases and J gave up 5 bases, with 14 bases separating them. The CDR3 DNA sequence: TGTGCCAGCAGCACTCTTAGATTACACGAGCAGTACTTC. This gives the protein CASSTLRLHEQYF.

The V and J genes are TRBV5-8 and TRBJ1-4, with no clear D. Per germline, CDR1 SGHTS and CDR2 YDEGEE. This CDR3 spans 13 amino acids. The V gene lost 0 bases and the J gene lost 4 bases, with 4 bases spanning the gap. The CDR3 region has the DNA TGTGCCAGCAGCTTGGTGCGTAATGAAAAACTGTTTTTT. Protein sequence: CASSLVRNEKLFF.

V and J are TRBV28 and TRBJ1-5; 9 nucleotides agree with TRBD1. This CDR3 contains 15 residues. In germline, CDR1 is MDHEN, CDR2 SYDVKM. V was clipped by 7 bases and J by 2 bases; unmatched bases: 6. The DNA of the CDR3 is TGTGCCAGCACCTCACAGGGGGCTGGCAATCAGCCCCAGCATTTT. This encodes CASTSQGAGNQPQHF.

As regards this clone: The identical CDR3 is also encoded by other nucleotide sequences in the sample. V gene TRBV24-1 combines with J gene TRBJ1-1; 9 bases line up with TRBD1. CDR1 and CDR2 from the germline V gene are KGHDR and SFDVKD. J was trimmed by 1 base and V by 10 bases; bases with no gene match: 6. CDR3 length: 14 amino acids. The CDR3 sequence: CATQPGQGNTEAFF. Here the CDR3 DNA reads TGTGCCACTCAACCGGGACAGGGGAACACTGAAGCTTTCTTT.